The rows below give T cell receptor beta chains drawn from one sample of a study of T cell repertoires in cytomegalovirus infection. Antigen specificity for these receptors is unknown. TCRdb fed the reads into MiXCR, producing one record per CDR3 protein. Of approximately 730,000 distinct CDR3 sequences listed, roughly 30% are singletons. Sequenced here: cultured PBMCs, sampled from culture after CMV antigen stimulation. The receptors were gathered from a human donor in good health (CMV status not recorded). Some clones in this sample may be carry-over from other donors' samples. The CDR3 runs from the conserved cysteine through the conserved F or W. D genes are given only for firm matches. Clone size is given for some rows only: seen once, a few or many times, or a class if the clone is expanded.

v_gene,d_gene,j_gene,abundance,CDR3aa,CDR3nt
TRBV6-1,.,TRBJ1-1,many,CASSEMGAIGTEAFF,TGTGCCAGCAGTGAAATGGGGGCGATTGGCACTGAAGCTTTCTTT
TRBV7-2,.,TRBJ2-5,many,CASSHNGGFGGSGGETQYF,TGTGCCAGCAGCCATAACGGGGGATTCGGCGGGTCTGGGGGGGAGACCCAGTACTTC
TRBV7-2,.,TRBJ2-1,many,CASSTNEQFF,TGTGCCAGCAGCACAAATGAGCAGTTCTTC
TRBV10-1,.,TRBJ2-1,.,CASSENTNFVREQFF,TGCGCCAGCAGTGAGAATACAAACTTCGTACGTGAGCAGTTCTTC
TRBV14,.,TRBJ2-2,few,CASSPRVGAGELFF,TGTGCCAGCAGCCCCCGGGTGGGGGCCGGGGAGCTGTTTTTT
TRBV6-1,.,TRBJ1-1,few,CASTLTGNTEAFF,TGTGCCAGCACCCTGACAGGGAACACTGAAGCTTTCTTT
TRBV7-6,.,TRBJ2-3,.,CASSLGVIDTQYF,TGTGCCAGCAGCTTAGGAGTCATAGATACGCAGTATTTT
TRBV20-1,.,TRBJ2-3,.,CSANRETDTQYF,TGCAGTGCTAACAGGGAGACAGATACGCAGTATTTT
TRBV28,.,TRBJ1-2,.,CATLLTGLNYGYTF,TGTGCCACCCTTTTGACAGGCCTTAACTATGGCTACACCTTC
TRBV7-9,.,TRBJ2-7,many,CASSLTGSRTYEQYF,TGTGCCAGCAGCCTAACCGGGTCTCGAACTTACGAGCAGTACTTC
TRBV10-3,TRBD1,TRBJ2-7,few,CATGQGLGSYEQYF,TGTGCCACCGGACAGGGCTTGGGCTCCTACGAGCAGTACTTC
TRBV7-6,TRBD2,TRBJ2-5,.,CASSLRLAGDETQYF,TGTGCCAGCAGCTTAAGGCTAGCGGGGGACGAGACCCAGTACTTC
TRBV6-6,.,TRBJ2-5,.,CASTQGGAGQETQYF,TGTGCCAGCACCCAAGGCGGGGCGGGGCAAGAGACCCAGTACTTC
TRBV27,.,TRBJ2-3,few,CASSSLGRTDTQYF,TGTGCCAGCAGTTCTCTGGGACGCACAGATACGCAGTATTTT
TRBV20-1,.,TRBJ1-3,many,CSASWGARGNTIYF,TGCAGTGCTAGTTGGGGGGCAAGGGGAAACACCATATATTTT
TRBV6-2/TRBV6-3,.,TRBJ2-5,.,CASSSQGILETQYF,TGTGCCAGCAGTAGTCAGGGGATTTTAGAGACCCAGTACTTC
TRBV27,.,TRBJ2-7,.,CASSLLSGVFYEQYF,TGTGCCAGCAGTTTATTGAGTGGGGTTTTCTACGAGCAGTACTTC
TRBV20-1,TRBD1,TRBJ1-3,.,CSTTGRGQGNTIYF,TGCAGTACCACCGGGAGGGGACAGGGAAACACCATATATTTT
TRBV27,.,TRBJ1-6,.,CASPSHPPGGSSSPLHF,TGTGCCAGCCCTTCACACCCCCCCGGAGGAAGTAGTTCACCCCTCCACTTT
TRBV7-8,.,TRBJ1-1,few,CASSLSRFMNTEAFF,TGTGCCAGCAGCTTATCACGGTTCATGAACACTGAAGCTTTCTTT
TRBV7-8,TRBD1,TRBJ1-1,many,CASSLEGEQGGEWVTEAFF,TGTGCCAGCAGCTTAGAGGGGGAACAGGGGGGAGAATGGGTCACTGAAGCTTTCTTT
TRBV12-3/TRBV12-4,TRBD2,TRBJ2-3,few,CASSFVLAGGDTQYF,TGTGCCAGCAGTTTTGTACTAGCGGGTGGAGATACGCAGTATTTT
TRBV12-3/TRBV12-4,.,TRBJ1-2,.,CASSLGPASASYGYTF,TGTGCCAGCAGTTTAGGGCCAGCCTCCGCCTCCTATGGCTACACCTTC
TRBV27,.,TRBJ2-5,.,CASSSTLPSQETQYF,TGTGCCAGCAGTTCAACCCTACCGTCTCAAGAGACCCAGTACTTC
TRBV6-5,.,TRBJ1-2,few,CASSYSTRGVYGYTF,TGTGCCAGCAGTTACAGTACGAGGGGTGTATATGGCTACACCTTC
TRBV7-9,TRBD2,TRBJ2-7,.,CASMGSSGSSEQYF,TGTGCCAGCATGGGGTCCAGCGGGAGCAGCGAGCAGTACTTC
TRBV15,.,TRBJ1-5,.,CATSRSYSNQPQHF,TGTGCCACCAGCAGGTCGTATAGCAATCAGCCCCAGCATTTT
TRBV7-2,.,TRBJ1-2,few,CASSLPGGTSGGYTF,TGTGCCAGCAGCTTACCGGGTGGGACTTCGGGTGGCTACACCTTC